The rows below give T cell receptor beta chains drawn from one sample of a study of cytomegalovirus exposure and HLA in healthy donors. The protocol was immunoSEQ multiplex PCR, while the TCRdb copy is restricted to in-frame clones and leaves out a portion. Of under 120,000 clones listed, roughly 85% are singletons. The material sequenced was PBMCs. Receptors originate from a woman aged 35 to 49 in good health and CMV-seronegative. The CDR3 runs from the conserved cysteine through the conserved F or W. A D gene is named only where the DNA matches it firmly. Clone sizes are given selectively: once, few, many, or a class where the clone is expanded.

V gene	clone size	D gene	CDR3 length	J gene	CDR3 DNA	CDR3 protein
TRBV18	NA	TRBD2	15	TRBJ2-5	TGTGCCAGCTCAGCCGGGACTAGGTACCAAGAGACCCAGTACTTC	CASSAGTRYQETQYF
TRBV4-3	NA	TRBD2	17	TRBJ2-7	TGCGCCAGCAGCCAAGATCCGCTAGCGGGGGAGGGAGGGGAGCAGTACTTC	CASSQDPLAGEGGEQYF
TRBV11-2	NA	TRBD2	14	TRBJ2-7	TGTGCCAGCAGCCTTGGACTAGCGGGAGGTACCGTGTACTTC	CASSLGLAGGTVYF
TRBV7-8	NA	TRBD1	16	TRBJ1-3	TGTGCCAGCAGCTCGTTGACCGGGACAGGGATCGACACCATATATTTT	CASSSLTGTGIDTIYF
TRBV29-1	NA	TRBD1	14	TRBJ1-2	TGCATGTCGACAGGGGCCGATCGATTGGGGGGCTACACCTTC	CMSTGADRLGGYTF
TRBV27	NA	NA	14	TRBJ1-1	TGTGCCAGCAGCGATAGTTGGGGGGGCACTGAAGCTTTCTTT	CASSDSWGGTEAFF
TRBV4-1	once	TRBD1	16	TRBJ2-7	TGCGCCAGCAGCCTTGGCTCCGGGACAGGGAACTACGAGCAGTACTTC	CASSLGSGTGNYEQYF
TRBV9	NA	TRBD2	16	TRBJ2-1	TGTGCCAGCAGCTCGACTAGCGGAGAGGCCTACAATGAGCAGTTCTTC	CASSSTSGEAYNEQFF
TRBV4-3	NA	TRBD2	18	TRBJ2-3	TGCGCCAGCAGCCAAGTTGCCCCGGGACTAGCGGGGCTCGATACGCAGTATTTT	CASSQVAPGLAGLDTQYF
TRBV5-6	NA	NA	13	TRBJ2-1	TGTGCCAGCAGCTTGGTTGGGGGCACTGAGCAGTTCTTC	CASSLVGGTEQFF